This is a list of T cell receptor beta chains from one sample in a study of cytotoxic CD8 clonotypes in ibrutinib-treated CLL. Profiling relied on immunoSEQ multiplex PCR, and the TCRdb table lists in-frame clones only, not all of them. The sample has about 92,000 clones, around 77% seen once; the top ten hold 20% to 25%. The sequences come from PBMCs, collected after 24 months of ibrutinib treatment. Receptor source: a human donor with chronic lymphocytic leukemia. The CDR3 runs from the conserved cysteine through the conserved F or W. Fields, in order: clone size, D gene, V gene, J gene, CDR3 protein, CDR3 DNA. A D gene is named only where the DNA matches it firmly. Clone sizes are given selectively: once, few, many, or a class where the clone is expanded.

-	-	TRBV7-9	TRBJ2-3	CASSLRTAYSTDTQYF	TGTGCCAGCAGCTTAAGGACAGCCTATAGCACAGATACGCAGTATTTT
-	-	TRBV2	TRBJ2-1	CASSEFSGTSYNEQFF	TGTGCCAGCAGTGAATTCTCGGGGACCTCCTACAATGAGCAGTTCTTC
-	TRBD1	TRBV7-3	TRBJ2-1	CASSGSHERTGANEQFF	TGTGCCAGCAGCGGTAGTCACGAACGCACAGGGGCCAATGAGCAGTTCTTC
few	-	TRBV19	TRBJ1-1	CASSISSSTEAFF	TGTGCCAGTAGTATATCATCGAGCACTGAAGCTTTCTTT
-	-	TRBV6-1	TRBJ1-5	CASSEAGGLSNQPQHF	TGTGCCAGCAGTGAAGCAGGGGGTCTTAGCAATCAGCCCCAGCATTTT
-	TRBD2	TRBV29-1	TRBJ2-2	CSVVTSGSGTGELFF	TGCAGCGTTGTCACTAGCGGGAGCGGGACCGGGGAGCTGTTTTTT
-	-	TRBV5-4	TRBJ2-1	CASSSDRSYNEQFF	TGTGCCAGCAGCTCGGACCGGTCCTACAATGAGCAGTTCTTC
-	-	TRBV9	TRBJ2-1	CASSLGAGEQFF	TGTGCCAGCAGCCTCGGGGCGGGGGAGCAGTTCTTC
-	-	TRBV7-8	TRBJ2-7	CASSFSQWGDEQYF	TGTGCCAGCAGCTTTTCCCAGTGGGGGGACGAGCAGTACTTC
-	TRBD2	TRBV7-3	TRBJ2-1	CASSWTSGSVSEQFF	TGTGCCAGCAGCTGGACTAGCGGGAGCGTCAGTGAGCAGTTCTTC
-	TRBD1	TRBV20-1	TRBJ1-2	CSARTGPGDTF	TGCAGTGCCCGGACAGGGCCGGGGGACACCTTC
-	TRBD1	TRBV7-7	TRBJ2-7	CASSLGTAYEQYF	TGTGCTAGCAGCTTGGGGACAGCCTACGAGCAGTACTTC
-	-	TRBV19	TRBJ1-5	CASSPPRRRNQPQHF	TGTGCCAGTAGTCCCCCGAGACGCCGCAATCAGCCCCAGCATTTT
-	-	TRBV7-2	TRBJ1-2	CASSTSGPAYGYTF	TGTGCCAGCAGCACATCCGGGCCGGCCTATGGCTACACCTTC
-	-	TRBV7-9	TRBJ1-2	CASSLVDRNYGYTF	TGTGCCAGCAGCTTAGTAGACAGGAACTATGGCTACACCTTC
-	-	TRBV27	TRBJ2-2	CASSWSGQNTGELFF	TGTGCCAGCAGTTGGAGCGGGCAGAACACCGGGGAGCTGTTTTTT
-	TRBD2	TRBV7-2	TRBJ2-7	CASSQLAGASYEQYF	TGTGCCAGCAGCCAACTAGCGGGGGCCTCCTACGAGCAGTACTTC
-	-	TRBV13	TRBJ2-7	CASSPGLAPTYEQYF	TGTGCCAGCAGCCCCGGGCTAGCGCCGACCTACGAGCAGTACTTC
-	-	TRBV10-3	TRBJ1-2	CAILKTGLNNYGYTF	TGTGCCATCTTAAAGACAGGACTTAACAACTATGGCTACACCTTC
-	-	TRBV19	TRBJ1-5	CASRDGEAPQHF	TGTGCCAGTAGGGACGGAGAGGCGCCCCAGCATTTT
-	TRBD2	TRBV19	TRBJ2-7	CASSREAPMGASPPIQYF	TGTGCCAGTAGTCGGGAGGCACCTATGGGCGCGAGCCCTCCAATCCAGTACTTC
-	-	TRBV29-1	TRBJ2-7	CSVYTGHRYEQYF	TGCAGCGTCTACACGGGACACCGCTACGAGCAGTACTTC
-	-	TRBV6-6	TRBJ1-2	CASSHGAGGGYTF	TGTGCCAGCAGTCACGGGGCCGGCGGGGGCTACACCTTC
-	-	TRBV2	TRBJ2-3	CASSREQGSTDTQYF	TGTGCCAGCAGCCGAGAACAGGGATCCACAGATACGCAGTATTTT
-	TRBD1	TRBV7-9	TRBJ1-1	CASSLPTGDTEAFF	TGTGCCAGCAGCTTACCCACAGGGGACACTGAAGCTTTCTTT
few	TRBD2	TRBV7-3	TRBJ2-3	CASSQGLAGATDTQYF	TGTGCCAGCAGCCAGGGGCTAGCGGGAGCCACAGATACGCAGTATTTT
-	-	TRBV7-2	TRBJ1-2	CASSLGAGRHGYTF	TGTGCCAGCAGCTTAGGGGCAGGGAGACATGGCTACACCTTC
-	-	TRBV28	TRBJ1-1	CASSDPGKEAFF	TGTGCCAGCAGTGATCCGGGAAAAGAAGCTTTCTTT
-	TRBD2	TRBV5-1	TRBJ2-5	CASSLAPRTGQSGRRQETQYF	TGCGCCAGCAGCTTGGCCCCCCGGACAGGACAAAGCGGGAGGAGACAAGAGACCCAGTACTTC
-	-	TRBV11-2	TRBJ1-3	CASTGASGNTIYF	TGTGCCAGCACCGGGGCTTCTGGAAACACCATATATTTT
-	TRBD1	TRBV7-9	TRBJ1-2	CASSLTGDGYTF	TGTGCCAGCAGCCTGACAGGGGATGGCTACACCTTC
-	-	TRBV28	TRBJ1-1	CASSRRGGANTEAFF	TGTGCCAGCAGCAGGCGGGGAGGGGCCAACACTGAAGCTTTCTTT
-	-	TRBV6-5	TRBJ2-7	CASREGHQAYEQYF	TGTGCCAGCAGGGAAGGACACCAAGCCTACGAGCAGTACTTC
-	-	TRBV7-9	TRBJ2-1	CASSQEGYLVDEQFF	TGTGCCAGCAGTCAAGAGGGGTACCTAGTCGATGAGCAGTTCTTC
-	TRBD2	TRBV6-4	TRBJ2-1	CASSDSLAGSYNEQFF	TGTGCCAGCAGTGACTCGCTAGCGGGTTCATACAATGAGCAGTTCTTC
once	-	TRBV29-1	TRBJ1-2	CSVSRATNYGYTF	TGCAGCGTGAGCAGGGCAACTAACTATGGCTACACCTTC
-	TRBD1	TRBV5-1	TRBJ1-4	CASRLSGQGIEKLFF	TGCGCCAGCAGACTATCGGGACAGGGGATCGAAAAACTGTTTTTT
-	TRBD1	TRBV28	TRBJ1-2	CASSLGDRAGGYTF	TGTGCCAGCAGTTTAGGCGACAGGGCGGGTGGCTACACCTTC
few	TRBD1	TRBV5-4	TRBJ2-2	CASSGTGPRGPGELFF	TGTGCCAGCAGCGGGACAGGGCCTCGAGGGCCCGGGGAGCTGTTTTTT
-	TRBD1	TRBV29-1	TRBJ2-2	CSVADRLANTGELFF	TGCAGCGTTGCGGACAGGCTAGCGAACACCGGGGAGCTGTTTTTT
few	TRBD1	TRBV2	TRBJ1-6	CASRGTGGHNSPLHF	TGTGCCAGCCGTGGGACAGGGGGCCATAATTCACCCCTCCACTTT
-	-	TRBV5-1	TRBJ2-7	CASSSDGYEQYF	TGCGCCAGCAGCAGTGACGGTTACGAGCAGTACTTC
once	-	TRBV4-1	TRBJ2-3	CASSREPQVPDTQYF	TGCGCCAGCAGCCGGGAGCCTCAGGTCCCAGATACGCAGTATTTT
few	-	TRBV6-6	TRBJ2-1	CASSLLREPYNEQFF	TGTGCCAGCAGTTTACTCCGGGAGCCCTACAATGAGCAGTTCTTC
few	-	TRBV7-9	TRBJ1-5	CASSLRQGPQHF	TGTGCCAGCAGCTTACGGCAAGGGCCCCAGCATTTT
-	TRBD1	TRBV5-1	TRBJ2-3	CASSQGAYTQYF	TGCGCCAGCAGCCAGGGGGCGTATACGCAGTATTTT
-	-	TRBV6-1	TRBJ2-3	CASSFRELSTDTQYF	TGTGCCAGCAGCTTCCGGGAACTCAGCACAGATACGCAGTATTTT
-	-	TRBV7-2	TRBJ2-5	CASSLSRGPETQYF	TGTGCCAGCAGCTTATCCCGGGGCCCAGAGACCCAGTACTTC
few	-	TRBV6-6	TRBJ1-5	CASSYQDRLNQPQHF	TGTGCCAGCAGTTACCAGGACAGACTCAATCAGCCCCAGCATTTT
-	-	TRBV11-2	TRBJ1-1	CASSFHTEAFF	TGTGCCAGCAGCTTCCACACTGAAGCTTTCTTT
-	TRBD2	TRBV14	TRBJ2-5	CASSRALADIYTQYF	TGTGCCAGCAGCCGAGCGCTAGCGGACATTTACACCCAGTACTTC
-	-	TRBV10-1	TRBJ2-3	CANNGHTQYF	TGCGCCAACAACGGGCATACGCAGTATTTT
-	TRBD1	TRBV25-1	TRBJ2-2	CASSAAPGQGIDTGELFF	TGTGCCAGCAGTGCTGCCCCGGGACAGGGTATCGACACCGGGGAGCTGTTTTTT
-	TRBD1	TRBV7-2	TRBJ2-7	CASSSYRGQYEQYF	TGTGCCAGCAGCTCCTACAGGGGGCAGTACGAGCAGTACTTC
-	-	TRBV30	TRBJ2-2	CAWSVRPGDTGELFF	TGTGCCTGGAGTGTACGTCCAGGGGACACCGGGGAGCTGTTTTTT
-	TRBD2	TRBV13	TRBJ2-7	CASSPQAGGIEQYF	TGTGCCAGCAGCCCTCAAGCGGGAGGGATCGAGCAGTACTTC
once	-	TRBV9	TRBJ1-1	CASSVGSNTEAFF	TGTGCCAGCAGCGTAGGAAGTAACACTGAAGCTTTCTTT
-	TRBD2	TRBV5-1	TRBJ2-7	CASSLSGLEPYEQYF	TGCGCCAGCAGCTTATCGGGACTAGAGCCCTACGAGCAGTACTTC
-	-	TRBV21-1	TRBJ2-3	CASSLFRTSGGCDTQYF	TGTGCCAGCAGCCTCTTCCGGACTAGCGGGGGCTGCGATACGCAGTATTTT
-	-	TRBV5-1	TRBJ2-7	CASSFGGAGEQYF	TGCGCCAGCAGCTTTGGGGGCGCGGGGGAGCAGTACTTC